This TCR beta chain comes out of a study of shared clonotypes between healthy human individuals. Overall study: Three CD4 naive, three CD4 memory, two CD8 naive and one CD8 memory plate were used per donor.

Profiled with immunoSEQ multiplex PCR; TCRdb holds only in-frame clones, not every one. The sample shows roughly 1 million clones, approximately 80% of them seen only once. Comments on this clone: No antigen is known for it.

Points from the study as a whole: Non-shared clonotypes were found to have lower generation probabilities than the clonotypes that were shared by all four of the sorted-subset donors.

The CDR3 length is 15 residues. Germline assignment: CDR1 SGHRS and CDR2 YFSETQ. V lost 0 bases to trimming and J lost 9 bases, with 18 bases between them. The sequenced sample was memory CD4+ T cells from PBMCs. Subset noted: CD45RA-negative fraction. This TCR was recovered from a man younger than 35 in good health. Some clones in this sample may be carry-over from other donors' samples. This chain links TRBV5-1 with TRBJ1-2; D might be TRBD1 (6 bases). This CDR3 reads CASSLGTQGTWSYTF. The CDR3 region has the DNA TGCGCCAGCAGCTTGGGGACCCAGGGGACCTGGAGCTACACCTTC.